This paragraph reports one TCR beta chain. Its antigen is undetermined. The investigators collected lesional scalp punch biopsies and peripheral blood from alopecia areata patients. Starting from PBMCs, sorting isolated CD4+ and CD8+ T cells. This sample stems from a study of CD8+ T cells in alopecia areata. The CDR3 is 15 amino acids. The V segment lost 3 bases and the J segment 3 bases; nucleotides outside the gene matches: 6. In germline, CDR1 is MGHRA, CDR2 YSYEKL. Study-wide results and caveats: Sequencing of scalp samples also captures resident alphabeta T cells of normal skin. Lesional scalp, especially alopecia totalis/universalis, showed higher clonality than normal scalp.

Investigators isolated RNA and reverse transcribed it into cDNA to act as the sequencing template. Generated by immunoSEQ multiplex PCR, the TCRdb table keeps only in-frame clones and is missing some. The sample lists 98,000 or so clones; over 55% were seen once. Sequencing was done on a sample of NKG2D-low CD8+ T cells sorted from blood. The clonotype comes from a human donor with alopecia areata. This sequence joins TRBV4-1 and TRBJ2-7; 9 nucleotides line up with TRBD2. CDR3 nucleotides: TGCGCCAGCAGCCAGGTTAGCGGGAGTATCTACGAGCAGTACTTC. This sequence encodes CASSQVSGSIYEQYF.